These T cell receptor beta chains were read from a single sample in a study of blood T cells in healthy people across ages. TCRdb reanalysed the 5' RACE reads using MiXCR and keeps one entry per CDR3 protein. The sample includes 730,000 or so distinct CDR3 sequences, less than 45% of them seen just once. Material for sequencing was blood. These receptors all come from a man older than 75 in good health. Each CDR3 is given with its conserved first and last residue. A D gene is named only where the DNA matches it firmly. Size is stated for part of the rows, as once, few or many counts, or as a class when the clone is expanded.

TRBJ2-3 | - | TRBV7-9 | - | TGTGCCAGCAGCTTAGCCGGGGCCGGGGGAGATACGCAGTATTTT | CASSLAGAGGDTQYF
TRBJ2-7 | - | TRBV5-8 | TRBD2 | TGTGCCAGCAGCAGGACTAGCGGGGATCTTTACGAGCAGTACTTC | CASSRTSGDLYEQYF
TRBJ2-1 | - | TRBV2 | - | TGTGCCAGCAGGTCCAGGGAGGCGCAAAATGAGCAGTTCTTC | CASRSREAQNEQFF
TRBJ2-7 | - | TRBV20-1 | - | TGCAGTGCTACCCGCGGAGGGGGTTACGAGCAGTACTTC | CSATRGGGYEQYF
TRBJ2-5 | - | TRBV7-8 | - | TGTGCCAGCAGCTTAGTCGGGGTGCAGACGGAGACCCAGTACTTC | CASSLVGVQTETQYF
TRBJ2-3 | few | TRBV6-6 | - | TGTGCCAGCAGTTACCTGGGGATCACAGATACGCAGTATTTT | CASSYLGITDTQYF
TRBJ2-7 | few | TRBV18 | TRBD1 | TGTGCCAGCTCACCACGCCGGGACAGCATCTACGAGCAGTACTTC | CASSPRRDSIYEQYF
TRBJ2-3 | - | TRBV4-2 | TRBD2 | TGTGCCAGCAGTCTCACTGTAGCGGGGAGCACAGATACGCAGTATTTT | CASSLTVAGSTDTQYF
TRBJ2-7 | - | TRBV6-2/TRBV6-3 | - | TGTGCCAGCAGTGGGGGCAAAAGGGGCGCTGAGCAGTACTTC | CASSGGKRGAEQYF
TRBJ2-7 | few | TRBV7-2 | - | TGTGCCAGCAGCTTAGAGGCGGGCCCGGGAGAGCAGTACTTC | CASSLEAGPGEQYF
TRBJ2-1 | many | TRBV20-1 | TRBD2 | TGCAGTGCTACGCTGGGACTAGTCTACAATGAGCAGTTCTTC | CSATLGLVYNEQFF
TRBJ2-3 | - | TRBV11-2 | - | TGTGCCAGCAGCTACGACATTTCAGATACGCAGTATTTT | CASSYDISDTQYF
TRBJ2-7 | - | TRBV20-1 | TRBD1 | TGCAGTGCTAGTTTGGGACAGGCGAACTACGAGCAGTACTTC | CSASLGQANYEQYF
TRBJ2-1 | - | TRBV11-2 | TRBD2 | TGTGCCAGCAGCTTAGCCCAGCGGGAGTCGGAGCAGTTCTTC | CASSLAQRESEQFF
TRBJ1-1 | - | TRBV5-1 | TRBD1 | TGCGCCAGCAGCTTGTCGCAACCTAACAGGGGACGAATGAACACTGAAGCTTTCTTT | CASSLSQPNRGRMNTEAFF
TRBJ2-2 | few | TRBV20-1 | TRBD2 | TGCAGTGCTAGAGATACTAGCGTGCCATTCACCGGGGAGCTGTTTTTT | CSARDTSVPFTGELFF
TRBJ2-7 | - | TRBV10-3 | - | TGTGCCATCAGTGAAAACCGGGACACCTACGAGCAGTACTTC | CAISENRDTYEQYF
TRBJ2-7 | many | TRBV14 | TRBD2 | TGTGCCAGCAGCCCCCGACTAGCGAGTGAGCAGTACTTC | CASSPRLASEQYF
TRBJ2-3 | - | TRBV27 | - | TGTGCCACCAAATCCCGGTCCTCTACTGGGGATACGCAGTATTTT | CATKSRSSTGDTQYF
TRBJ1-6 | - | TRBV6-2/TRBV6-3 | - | TGTGCCACTCGGACGGTACAGAATTCACCCCTCCACTTT | CATRTVQNSPLHF
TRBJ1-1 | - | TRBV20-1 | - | TGCAGTGCTAGAGAGACCTTGAACACTGAAGCTTTCTTT | CSARETLNTEAFF
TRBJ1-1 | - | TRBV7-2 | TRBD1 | TGTGCCAGCAGCTTATGGGCCGGACAGGCGAACACTGAAGCTTTCTTT | CASSLWAGQANTEAFF
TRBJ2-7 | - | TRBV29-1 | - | TGCAGCGCGGGTGTCGGGAAAGACGAGCAGTACTTC | CSAGVGKDEQYF
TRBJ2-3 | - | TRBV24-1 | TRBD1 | TGTGCCACCAGTCCAGGGACAGGGCTGATCGATACGCAGTATTTT | CATSPGTGLIDTQYF
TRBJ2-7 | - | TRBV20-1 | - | TGCAGTGCCGTACAGAGCGGACTAACCTACAATGAGCAGTACTTC | CSAVQSGLTYNEQYF
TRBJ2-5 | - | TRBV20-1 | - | TGCAGTGCTCGAACGGCCCCGACCCAGTACTTC | CSARTAPTQYF
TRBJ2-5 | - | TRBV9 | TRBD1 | TGTGCCAGCAGCGTAGGCGGGACAGGGGGCCTGGAGACCCAGTACTTC | CASSVGGTGGLETQYF
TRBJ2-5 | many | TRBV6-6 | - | TGTGCCAGCAGTTCGAGTAGCAGGGTGGAGACCCAGTACTTC | CASSSSSRVETQYF
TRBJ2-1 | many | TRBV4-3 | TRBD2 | TGCGCCAGCAGCCACGGGACTAGCGGGAGTAATGAGCAGTTCTTC | CASSHGTSGSNEQFF
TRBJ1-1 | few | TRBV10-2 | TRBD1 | TGCGCCAGCAGTCGACAGGGTAGCACTGAAGCTTTCTTT | CASSRQGSTEAFF
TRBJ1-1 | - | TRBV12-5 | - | TGTGCTAGTGGCGTGGGAGGTGAAGCTTTCTTT | CASGVGGEAFF
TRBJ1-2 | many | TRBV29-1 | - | TGCAGCGTTGGGGACAAGGACTATGGCTACACCTTC | CSVGDKDYGYTF
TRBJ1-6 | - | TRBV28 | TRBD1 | TGTGCCAGCAGCCCGTACAGGGGGGAGTCACCCCTCCACTTT | CASSPYRGESPLHF
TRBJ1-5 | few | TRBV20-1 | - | TGCAGTGCTAGAGACCTGACAGAGGGCAATCAGCCCCAGCATTTT | CSARDLTEGNQPQHF
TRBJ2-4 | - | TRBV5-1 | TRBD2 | TGCGCCAGCAGCACGGGACTAGCGGGAGCACTGGCCAAAAACATTCAGTACTTC | CASSTGLAGALAKNIQYF
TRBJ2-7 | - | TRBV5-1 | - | TGCGCCAGCAGCCAACGGGCAGGGAGGTTAGGCAATGAGCAGTACTTC | CASSQRAGRLGNEQYF
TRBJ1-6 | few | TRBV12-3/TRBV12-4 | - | TGTGCCAGCAGTTTCGGGACGGGTCGCTCACCCCTCCACTTT | CASSFGTGRSPLHF
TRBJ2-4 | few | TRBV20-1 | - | TGCAGTGCTATCGGGACTCTGAACATTCAGTACTTC | CSAIGTLNIQYF
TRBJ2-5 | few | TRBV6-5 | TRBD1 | TGTGCCAGCAGTTACGGGACAGGGGCGGAGACCCAGTACTTC | CASSYGTGAETQYF
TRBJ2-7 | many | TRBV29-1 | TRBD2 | TGCAGCGTTGAATCCCCCCTAGCGGGCAACTACGAGCAGTACTTC | CSVESPLAGNYEQYF